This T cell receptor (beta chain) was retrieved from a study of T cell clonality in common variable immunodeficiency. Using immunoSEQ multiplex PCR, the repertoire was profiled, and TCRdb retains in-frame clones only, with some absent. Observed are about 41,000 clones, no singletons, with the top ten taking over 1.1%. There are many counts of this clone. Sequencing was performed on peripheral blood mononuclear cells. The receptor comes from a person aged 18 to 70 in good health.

Incomplete CDR3 DNA: TGCGCCAGCAGTGGACAGGGAGGATCACCC. Protein product: CASSGQGGSP. The full CDR3 protein reads CASSGQGGSPLHF. V usage is TRBV10-1 and J usage is TRBJ1-6, with 7 positions matching TRBD1. From the germline J gene comes the end of the CDR3, since the read stops 3 residues before it. This CDR3 comprises 13 residues. CDR1 and CDR2 from the germline V gene are WNHNN and SYGVQD (reference sequence). J lost 10 bases, V lost 4 bases, and 4 bases had no gene match.